This TCR beta chain was recorded in a study of blood T cell repertoires in COVID-19. About the study: T cells, B-cell-depleted T cells, or PBMCs supplied cDNA or gDNA.

The repertoire was sequenced with immunoSEQ multiplex PCR; TCRdb's copy has only in-frame clones and lacks some. The sample records 53,000 or so clones, 65% to 80% being singletons. The J segment lost 7 bases and the V segment lost 1 base, leaving 8 bases of the junction unmatched. The CDR3 runs 15 residues. Germline V gene sequence: CDR1 MNHNS, CDR2 SASEGT. The clonotype comes from a man aged 60 to 75 with acute or convalescent COVID-19. Material: peripheral blood. V is TRBV6-1 and J is TRBJ2-7; 9 nucleotides line up with TRBD2. The CDR3 sequence: CASSEGIAGAREQYF. CDR3 nucleotide sequence: TGTGCCAGCAGTGAAGGAATAGCGGGAGCGAGGGAGCAGTACTTC.